One and the same sample provided the 25 T cell receptor beta chains below, sequenced in a study of CD8+ T cells in alopecia areata. It was cDNA, reverse transcribed from extracted RNA, that served as the sequencing template. Profiled with immunoSEQ multiplex PCR; TCRdb holds only in-frame clones, not every one. The sample contains roughly 190,000 clones, about 60% of which appear only once. The treatment was: oral pan-JAK inhibitor, 5-10 mg twice daily. The sample in question was CD4+ T cells sorted from blood, obtained at week 4, from a patient treated with tofacitinib. These receptors came from a human donor with alopecia areata.

The rearrangement uses TRBV25-1 and TRBJ1-1; D is perhaps TRBD1 (6 bases). There are 15 residues in the CDR3. The V gene's germline CDR1 is MGHDK and CDR2 SYGVNS. V dropped 3 bases and J dropped 0 bases, with 11 bases sitting between them. The CDR3 reads CASSEPGHLNTEAFF. In DNA, the CDR3 is TGTGCCAGCAGTGAGCCGGGACACCTGAACACTGAAGCTTTCTTT.

This chain uses TRBV7-9 with TRBJ2-5; D call uncertain. The germline V and J ends were trimmed by 2 bases and 14 bases, with 12 bases remaining between them. CDR3 length: 11 residues. Germline CDR1 is SEHNR and CDR2 is FQNEAQ (reference sequence). In nucleotides, the CDR3 is TGTGCCAGCAGCTTAAAAGAGATCGGATACTTC. It codes for CASSLKEIGYF. Full variable domain (outside the CDR3, taken from reference TRBV7-9 and TRBJ2-5): DTGVSQNPRHKITKRGQNVTFRCDPISEHNRLYWYRQTLGQGPEFLTYFQNEAQLEKSRLLSDRFSAERPKGSFSTLEIQRTEQGDSAMYLCASSLKEIGYFGPGTRLLVL.

This clone appeared a few times. Written as DNA, the CDR3 is TGTGCCTGGAATAGAGACCCCGCGACAGTTTGGAAGAACACTGAAGCTTTCTTT. Translating gives CAWNRDPATVWKNTEAFF. The gene calls are TRBV30 and TRBJ1-1, with a weak D call TRBD1 (5 bases). V was clipped by 4 bases and J by 1 base, with 25 bases between them. In germline, CDR1 is GTSNPN, CDR2 SVGIG (reference sequence). The CDR3 consists of 18 residues.

The chain links TRBV29-1 to TRBJ1-2; TRBD1 matches at 9 bases. This CDR3 comprises 16 residues. The V and J ends lost 2 bases and 3 bases, in that order; junction bases with no gene match: 10. Germline V gene data show CDR1 as SQVTM and CDR2 as ANQGSEA. The CDR3 coding sequence is TGCAGCGTTGAAATCGGGTCGGGGACAGGGTACTATGGCTACACCTTC. This sequence encodes CSVEIGSGTGYYGYTF.

A few counts support this clone. This chain joins TRBV28 and TRBJ2-7; 9 positions agree with TRBD1. V lost 2 bases and J lost 2; bases outside the gene matches: 1. Germline CDR1 MDHEN, CDR2 SYDVKM. This CDR3 has 14 amino acids. Here the CDR3 DNA reads TGTGCCAGCAGTTTAGGGACAGGGCCCTACGAGCAGTACTTC. Its translation: CASSLGTGPYEQYF.

The rearrangement joins TRBV29-1 to TRBJ2-5; TRBD2 matches at 7 bases. V lost 7 bases and J lost 5; bases outside the gene matches: 10. Looked up from germline, CDR1 is SQVTM and CDR2 is ANQGSEA. The CDR3 is 13 residues long. CDR3 coding DNA: TGCAGCGCCCGAGCGGGGCCGGGGGAGACCCAGTACTTC. Protein product: CSARAGPGETQYF.

This clone was seen more than once but under ten times. The rearrangement links TRBV10-3 to TRBJ1-1, with D possibly matching TRBD1 (5 bases). There are 13 residues in the CDR3. CDR1 is ENHRY, CDR2 SYGVKD, per germline. V was shortened by 7 bases and J by 3 bases, with 12 bases between the two germline ends. CDR3 sequence (DNA): TGTGCCATCACCCAGGGTGTGGACACTGAAGCTTTCTTT. Translated: CAITQGVDTEAFF.

This clone appeared a few times. The chain carries TRBV28 and TRBJ2-3; the D gene is possibly TRBD1 (5 bases). CDR1 and CDR2 from the germline V gene are MDHEN and SYDVKM. The CDR3 spans 17 residues. Trimming pared 1 base from V and 4 bases from J, leaving 18 bases between. DNA of the CDR3: TGTGCCAGCAGTTTATCCCGGGCAGGGTTGAGCGCAGATACGCAGTATTTT. Translating it yields CASSLSRAGLSADTQYF.

This clone has more than one count but fewer than ten. J is TRBJ2-7 and V is TRBV6-5; 12 nucleotides match TRBD1. Losses at the gene ends were 7 bases for V and 6 bases for J; bases not matched to a gene: 10. There are 15 residues in the CDR3. CDR1 is MNHEY and CDR2 is SVGAGI in the germline V gene. The CDR3 sequence is CASTRTGTGGSEQYF. The CDR3 DNA sequence: TGTGCCAGCACCCGTACCGGGACAGGGGGCAGCGAGCAGTACTTC.

The chain combines TRBV30 with TRBJ2-5; a possible D gene is TRBD1 (7 bases). The CDR3 consists of 14 residues. Germline values: CDR1 GTSNPN, CDR2 SVGIG (reference sequence). Trimming pared 0 bases from V and 4 bases from J, leaving 12 bases between. CDR3 sequence (DNA): TGTGCCTGGAGTGTACGGAGGGGGCTAGAGACCCAGTACTTC. Protein product: CAWSVRRGLETQYF.

The rearrangement links TRBV2 to TRBJ2-3, with TRBD1 matching 9 bases. Trimming removed 8 bases from V and 0 bases from J; junction bases left unmatched: 3. Germline V gives CDR1 SNHLY, CDR2 FYNNEI. This CDR3 comprises 14 residues. The CDR3, as DNA: TGTGCCAGCGGACAGGGGACGAGCACAGATACGCAGTATTTT. It yields the protein CASGQGTSTDTQYF.

This clone has at least ten counts. The chain recombines TRBV18 with TRBJ2-2; D possibly corresponds to TRBD2 (6 bases). V dropped 2 bases and J dropped 4 bases, with 14 bases sitting between them. The V gene's germline CDR1 is KGHSH and CDR2 LQKENI. The length of the CDR3 is 16 residues. The CDR3 nucleotides are TGTGCCAGCTCACCAGCCACGGGGGTACCCACCGGGGAGCTGTTTTTT. Amino acids: CASSPATGVPTGELFF. The variable domain in full, completed from reference TRBV18 and TRBJ2-2, reads NAGVMQNPRHLVRRRGQEARLRCSPMKGHSHVYWYRQLPEEGLKFMVYLQKENIIDESGMPKERFSAEFPKEGPSILRIQQVVRGDSAAYFCASSPATGVPTGELFFGEGSRLTVL.

This chain connects TRBV29-1 to TRBJ1-2; 12 bases map to TRBD1. The CDR3 is made up of 15 amino acids. Germline loops: CDR1 SQVTM, CDR2 ANQGSEA. Trimming cost V 6 bases and J 8 bases; bases outside gene matches: 13. CDR3 sequence: CSVFPGTGGARGYTF. Written as DNA, the CDR3 is TGCAGCGTCTTCCCCGGGACAGGGGGCGCGAGGGGCTACACCTTC.

This clone has only a few counts. This sequence joins TRBV7-2 and TRBJ2-7, with 9 nucleotides matching TRBD1. This CDR3 spans 15 amino acids. The V segment lost 2 bases and the J segment 4 bases; nucleotides outside the gene matches: 6. Germline-derived CDR1 and CDR2 are SGHTA and FQGNSA. DNA of the CDR3: TGTGCCAGCAGCTTACCGGGACAGGGTCAGTACGAGCAGTACTTC. Its protein is CASSLPGQGQYEQYF.

The chain carries TRBV7-6 and TRBJ1-2; D not resolved. The CDR3 loop spans 14 amino acids. V gave up 1 base and J gave up 2 bases, with 8 bases separating them. Germline assignment: CDR1 SGHVS and CDR2 FNYEAQ. In DNA, the CDR3 is TGTGCCAGCAGCTTAGGTGTGGGGAACTATGGCTACACCTTC. Translation: CASSLGVGNYGYTF.

This chain connects TRBV7-2 to TRBJ1-6; D ambiguous. The CDR3 loop spans 14 amino acids. Germline loops: CDR1 SGHTA, CDR2 FQGNSA. The V and J ends lost 5 bases and 6 bases respectively, with 11 bases between them. The CDR3 DNA follows: TGTGCCAGCAGCCACGGACGGGTTAATTCACCCCTCCACTTT. It yields the protein CASSHGRVNSPLHF.

J is TRBJ2-1 and V is TRBV30, with a possible D match to TRBD1 (5 bases). The CDR3 spans 13 residues. Germline loops: CDR1 GTSNPN, CDR2 SVGIG (reference sequence). The V end lost 0 bases, the J end lost 6 bases, and 9 bases lay between the germline ends. The CDR3: CAWSVGQINEQFF. The CDR3 nucleotides are TGTGCCTGGAGTGTGGGGCAGATCAATGAGCAGTTCTTC. Full variable domain (remainder filled in from reference TRBV30 and TRBJ2-1): SQTIHQWPATLVQPVGSPLSLECTVEGTSNPNLYWYRQAAGRGLQLLFYSVGIGQISSEVPQNLSASRPQDRQFILSSKKLLLSDSGFYLCAWSVGQINEQFFGPGTRLTVL.

The sample holds many counts of this clone. This chain joins TRBV18 and TRBJ2-3; TRBD1 matches at 7 bases. This CDR3 has 20 residues. The germline gives CDR1 KGHSH, CDR2 LQKENI. Losses at the gene ends were 4 bases for V and 2 bases for J; bases not matched to a gene: 21. The CDR3 nucleotides read TGTGCCAGCTCACGAACCGGGACAGTTGTACCCGGTGAGGACACAGATACGCAGTATTTT. It codes for CASSRTGTVVPGEDTDTQYF.

This clone was observed once. The J gene is TRBJ2-5, the V gene TRBV20-1, with D maybe TRBD2 (5 bases). Germline V gives CDR1 DFQATT, CDR2 SNEGSKA (reference sequence). Trimming took off 7 bases at V and 4 bases at J, with 10 bases between the two ends. CDR3 length: 11 residues. This CDR3 is CSVWGAETQYF. Here the CDR3 DNA reads TGCAGTGTCTGGGGAGCAGAGACCCAGTACTTC.

The chain carries TRBV12-5 and TRBJ1-2, with D hard to call. The ends were cut back, 1 base at V and 6 bases at J, with 9 bases in the middle. The V gene's germline CDR1 is LGHNT and CDR2 FRNRAP. The CDR3 consists of 13 residues. The CDR3 protein is CASGLEGQHGYTF. Here the CDR3 DNA reads TGTGCTAGTGGTTTGGAAGGGCAGCATGGCTACACCTTC.

The chain uses TRBV5-4 and TRBJ2-7; D ambiguous. In germline, CDR1 is SGHNT, CDR2 YYREEE (reference sequence). The CDR3 is 14 amino acids. Trimming cost V 4 bases and J 0 bases, with 11 bases left between them. The CDR3, as DNA: TGTGCCAGCAGCCCTCGGGTAGACTCCTACGAGCAGTACTTC. Protein: CASSPRVDSYEQYF.

The genes are TRBV29-1 and TRBJ1-3; D uncertain. The V gene's germline CDR1 is SQVTM and CDR2 ANQGSEA. The V end was cut by 4 bases, the J end by 0 bases, with 7 bases between. This CDR3 spans 13 amino acids. CDR3 loop: CSVVISSGNTIYF. DNA for the CDR3: TGCAGCGTTGTCATCAGCTCTGGAAACACCATATATTTT.

The rearrangement joins TRBV5-1 to TRBJ1-1, with D possibly being TRBD1 (5 bases). V was cut by 4 bases and J by 4 bases, with 11 bases left in between. The CDR3 is made up of 13 amino acids. Germline lookup yields CDR1 SGHRS and CDR2 YFSETQ. CDR3: CASSARDATEAFF. CDR3 DNA sequence: TGCGCCAGCAGCGCCCGGGACGCCACTGAAGCTTTCTTT.

This rearrangement joins TRBV6-6 to TRBJ2-7; the match to TRBD1 covers 9 bases. The CDR3 totals 16 residues. Germline trimming cut 2 bases from V and 2 bases from J; bases unmatched to any gene: 7. Germline V gene lookup returns CDR1 MNHNY and CDR2 SVGAGI (reference sequence). The CDR3 spells CASSYTGTGIPYEQYF. In nucleotides, the CDR3 is TGTGCCAGCAGTTACACCGGGACAGGGATCCCCTACGAGCAGTACTTC.

This clone was counted only a few times. This chain uses TRBV30 with TRBJ1-2; D may be TRBD1 (5 bases). V was shortened by 0 bases and J by 3 bases, with 8 bases between the two germline ends. The germline V gene encodes CDR1 GTSNPN and CDR2 SVGIG (reference sequence). This CDR3 region has 13 residues. CDR3 in amino acids: CAWSVQADYGYTF. The CDR3 nucleotides read TGTGCCTGGAGTGTACAGGCAGACTATGGCTACACCTTC.